What follows are 27 T cell receptor beta chains derived from one specimen sequenced in a study of molecular identifiers for immune sequencing clone quantification (dated by TCRdb to about 2018). Receptors were amplified or captured by PCR. Sequencing relied on a NextSeq 500. The raw public data were reprocessed by TCRdb itself: fastp quality trimming at Q25, MiXCR clonotype calling, in-frame beta chains only. Each entry merges the rows of one CDR3 protein and shows their most common DNA and genes. In all, the sample holds around 480,000 distinct CDR3 sequences, and about 25% of those were seen once. The ten largest clonotypes hold around 0.76% of the sample. The sample consisted of naive CD8+ T cells from blood, with Jurkat cell RNA spiked in. Read against the paper, the sample's cell subset or site label means: FACS-sorted CD8+CD4-CCR7+CD45RA+ naive T cells. These receptors all come from a human donor in good health. Some libraries in this study had Jurkat cell RNA spiked in.

J is TRBJ2-3 and V is TRBV4-3, with a possible D match to TRBD1 (5 bases). Trimming took off 0 bases at V and 4 bases at J, with 14 bases between the two ends. The germline gives CDR1 LGHNA, CDR2 YSLEER. There are 16 residues in the CDR3. This chain's CDR3 is CASSQERSAGSDTQYF. CDR3 in DNA: TGCGCCAGCAGCCAAGAGAGGTCCGCAGGGTCAGATACGCAGTATTTT.

The sample holds a few counts of this clonotype. The V and J genes are TRBV6-6 and TRBJ2-2; D is unclear. Germline assignment: CDR1 MNHNY and CDR2 SVGAGI (reference sequence). Trimming took 5 bases from V and 6 from J, leaving 10 bases between them. The CDR3 is 13 amino acids. The CDR3 is CASSAVDAGELFF. In nucleotides, the CDR3 is TGTGCCAGCAGTGCGGTAGACGCCGGGGAGCTGTTTTTT.

About this clonotype: Possible read error: a much larger clone is one base away. This chain uses TRBV29-1 with TRBJ1-3, with D hard to call. The germline V gene encodes CDR1 SQVTM and CDR2 ANQGSEA. Trimming removed 3 bases at V and 0 bases at J, with 12 bases between. This CDR3 contains 15 residues. The CDR3 sequence: CSVERWTLSGNTIYF. In DNA, the CDR3 is TGCAGCGTTGAGCGCTGGACCCTCTCTGGAAACACCATATATTTT.

This clonotype was counted many times. This chain joins TRBV7-9 and TRBJ2-3, with TRBD1 as a possible D gene (6 bases). The ends were cut back, 3 bases at V and 4 bases at J, with 11 bases in the middle. In germline, CDR1 is SEHNR, CDR2 FQNEAQ (reference sequence). The CDR3 consists of 14 residues. In DNA, the CDR3 is TGTGCCAGCAGCTTCCCCAGGGGCCCAGATACGCAGTATTTT. Protein: CASSFPRGPDTQYF. The full variable domain, its missing parts supplied by reference TRBV7-9 and TRBJ2-3, is DTGVSQNPRHKITKRGQNVTFRCDPISEHNRLYWYRQTLGQGPEFLTYFQNEAQLEKSRLLSDRFSAERPKGSFSTLEIQRTEQGDSAMYLCASSFPRGPDTQYFGPGTRLTVL.

This clonotype was counted a few times. The J gene is TRBJ2-7, the V gene TRBV3-1; 7 bases map to TRBD1. J gave up 7 bases and V 11 bases, and 14 bases lay outside the gene matches. Germline-derived CDR1 and CDR2 are LGHDT and YNNKEL (reference sequence). There are 13 residues in the CDR3. Here the CDR3 DNA reads TGTGCCTCCACACAGGGGAATTCGAGGGAGCAGTACTTC. It encodes CASTQGNSREQYF.

This clonotype appeared many times. This sequence joins TRBV5-4 and TRBJ2-6, with unresolved D. Germline lookup yields CDR1 SGHNT and CDR2 YYREEE (reference sequence). The CDR3 loop spans 13 amino acids. V lost 10 bases and J 2 bases, leaving 10 bases between the germline ends. The CDR3 DNA sequence: TGTGCCCTTGTCCGAGCTGGGGCCAACGTCCTGACTTTC. Translating gives CALVRAGANVLTF.

This clonotype was counted many times. This rearrangement joins TRBV29-1 to TRBJ2-3; TRBD1 matches 8 bases. V lost 1 base to trimming and J lost 2 bases; unmatched junction nucleotides: 5. This CDR3 region has 15 residues. Germline CDR1 is SQVTM and CDR2 is ANQGSEA. This chain's CDR3 is CSVEGTGRYTDTQYF. Here the CDR3 DNA reads TGCAGCGTTGAAGGGACAGGGAGATACACAGATACGCAGTATTTT.

This clonotype was picked up many times. Here the CDR3 DNA reads TGTGCCAGCAGCCCCCCCGGGGATACGCAGTATTTT. It encodes CASSPPGDTQYF. The chain recombines TRBV18 with TRBJ2-3; D is ambiguous. Germline V lookup: CDR1 KGHSH, CDR2 LQKENI. This CDR3 has 12 residues. The ends were cut back, 8 bases at V and 6 bases at J, with 12 bases in the middle.

This clonotype has a count of ten or more. The chain uses TRBV5-1 and TRBJ2-7, with D unclear. This CDR3 comprises 14 residues. With 4 bases removed from V and 6 bases from J, the gap between germline ends came to 17 bases. Germline V gene lookup returns CDR1 SGHRS and CDR2 YFSETQ. In DNA form, the CDR3 reads TGCGCCAGCAGCCCAACCAACCCCGAGTTCGAGCAGTACTTC. Encoded protein: CASSPTNPEFEQYF.

The chain has TRBV11-2 and TRBJ2-3, with 11 bases aligning to TRBD2. CDR3 length: 18 residues. Germline loops: CDR1 SGHAT, CDR2 FQNNGV. The junction had 7 bases not matched to a gene; V was cut back by 1 base and J by 1 base. The CDR3 DNA reads TGTGCCAGCAGCTTAGTGGGGACTAGCGGATCTCGCACAGATACGCAGTATTTT. This codes for CASSLVGTSGSRTDTQYF.

V is TRBV29-1 and J is TRBJ2-7; D is perhaps TRBD2 (6 bases). The CDR3 has 13 residues. V lost 3 bases, J lost 4 bases, and 13 bases lay in between. Germline loops: CDR1 SQVTM, CDR2 ANQGSEA. CDR3 DNA: TGCAGCGTTGAGGTGGGGGAGGTGTACGAGCAGTACTTC. This gives the protein CSVEVGEVYEQYF.

The V gene is TRBV12-3 or TRBV12-4, the J gene TRBJ1-2; 12 positions agree with TRBD1. The CDR3 loop spans 15 amino acids. J lost 6 bases, V lost 4 bases, and 6 bases had no gene match. CDR3 protein: CASSYTGTGGDGYTF. The CDR3 DNA reads as TGTGCCAGCAGTTACACCGGGACAGGGGGCGATGGCTACACCTTC.

This clonotype appeared many times. The CDR3 region has the DNA TGTGCCAGCAGTAGGAGGGATTCCTACAATGAGCAGTTCTTC. Amino acid sequence: CASSRRDSYNEQFF. V usage is TRBV7-2 and J usage is TRBJ2-1; D perhaps matches TRBD2 (6 bases). Germline V gives CDR1 SGHTA, CDR2 FQGNSA. V was pared by 6 bases and J by 1 base, with 10 bases between. The CDR3 consists of 14 residues.

This clonotype occurred many times. This chain connects TRBV29-1 to TRBJ1-1, with D unclear. The CDR3 runs to 13 residues. Germline CDR1 reads SQVTM; CDR2 reads ANQGSEA. The V end lost 1 base, the J end lost 11 bases, and 17 bases lay between the germline ends. Here the CDR3 reads CSVEGRDPYMAFF. The CDR3 region has the DNA TGCAGCGTTGAAGGTCGAGACCCTTACATGGCTTTCTTT.

This clonotype was counted at least ten times. The V call is TRBV28, the J call TRBJ2-3; tentative D call: TRBD1 (5 bases). Between the trimmed V and J ends, which lost 8 bases and 1 base, there was a span of 16 bases. The germline V gene has CDR1 MDHEN and CDR2 SYDVKM. The CDR3 consists of 15 residues. This CDR3 is CASRQYRTRTDTQYF. CDR3 DNA: TGTGCCAGCCGACAGTACCGCACCCGCACAGATACGCAGTATTTT.

This clonotype was counted ten times or more. This chain uses TRBV7-9 with TRBJ2-7; possibly TRBD2 for D (6 bases). This CDR3 has 14 amino acids. With 8 bases removed from V and 3 bases from J, the gap between germline ends came to 17 bases. Per germline, CDR1 SEHNR and CDR2 FQNEAQ (reference sequence). The DNA for the CDR3 is TGTGCCAGCGTGGACGGGGCGCGGGGCTACGAGCAGTACTTC. This encodes CASVDGARGYEQYF.

This clonotype has a handful of counts. The V call is TRBV3-1, the J call TRBJ2-6; 9 bases align to TRBD2. The CDR3 is 17 residues long. J was trimmed by 2 bases and V by 4 bases; bases with no gene match: 6. In germline, CDR1 is LGHDT, CDR2 YNNKEL (reference sequence). The CDR3 DNA is TGTGCCAGCAGCCCATTGACTAGCGGCGCTGGGGCCAACGTCCTGACTTTC. Translation: CASSPLTSGAGANVLTF.

The chain couples TRBV27 to TRBJ1-1; D unresolved. Per germline, CDR1 MNHEY and CDR2 SMNVEV (reference sequence). The CDR3 is 14 amino acids. Trimming removed 3 bases from V and 1 base from J, with 9 bases in between. Written as DNA, the CDR3 is TGTGCCAGCAGTTTTGTTTCCGGGAACACTGAAGCTTTCTTT. This encodes CASSFVSGNTEAFF.

In this sample, this clonotype turned up many times. The chain carries TRBV4-1 and TRBJ1-1; D is uncertain. The CDR3 sequence is 15 residues long. Germline lookup yields CDR1 MGHRA and CDR2 YSYEKL. Trimming shortened V by 4 bases and J by 5 bases, and 17 bases separated the two germline ends. The CDR3 sequence is CASSPPTPIGTEAFF. The CDR3 DNA reads TGCGCCAGCAGCCCCCCGACTCCAATCGGGACTGAAGCTTTCTTT.

This clonotype occurred many times. The chain recombines TRBV6-5 with TRBJ1-1; 9 nucleotides agree with TRBD1. The CDR3 has 15 amino acids. V gave up 6 bases and J gave up 3 bases; unmatched junction bases: 8. Germline V CDR1 and CDR2: MNHEY, SVGAGI. The CDR3 is CASSPGTGFDTEAFF. The DNA for the CDR3 is TGTGCCAGCAGCCCCGGGACAGGGTTTGACACTGAAGCTTTCTTT.

This clonotype was seen more than once but under ten times. The CDR3 loop reads CSARGFENYEQYF. Here the CDR3 DNA reads TGCAGTGCTAGAGGATTCGAAAACTACGAGCAGTACTTC. The V and J genes are TRBV20-1 and TRBJ2-7; D ambiguous. V shed 1 base and J shed 3 bases, with 10 bases lying between them. From germline, CDR1 is DFQATT and CDR2 SNEGSKA (reference sequence). This CDR3 is built from 13 residues.

This clonotype appeared many times. The V call is TRBV4-3, the J call TRBJ1-1; D remains ambiguous. CDR1 and CDR2 from the germline V gene are LGHNA and YSLEER. V was shortened by 3 bases and J by 7 bases, with 12 bases between the two germline ends. The CDR3 is made up of 13 amino acids. CDR3 sequence reads: CASSQGSWDEAFF. For the CDR3, the DNA is TGCGCCAGCAGCCAGGGATCGTGGGATGAAGCTTTCTTT.

This clonotype showed up just a few times. J is TRBJ2-7 and V is TRBV4-3; TRBD2 matches 11 bases. The CDR3 sequence is 16 residues long. The germline gives CDR1 LGHNA, CDR2 YSLEER. V lost 2 bases and J lost 3; bases outside the gene matches: 6. The CDR3 sequence: CASSQQTSGVHYEQYF. CDR3 nucleotide sequence: TGCGCCAGCAGCCAACAGACTAGCGGGGTGCACTACGAGCAGTACTTC.

The genes are TRBV4-1 and TRBJ1-6; D is undetermined. CDR3 length: 16 residues. The V end lost 0 bases, the J end lost 9 bases, and 15 bases lay between the germline ends. Germline V gives CDR1 MGHRA, CDR2 YSYEKL. The CDR3: CASSQEGLAPGSPLHF. The DNA for the CDR3 is TGCGCCAGCAGCCAAGAAGGGCTGGCCCCAGGTTCACCCCTCCACTTT.

This sequence joins TRBV20-1 and TRBJ2-1, with 9 nucleotides matching TRBD1. V was clipped by 0 bases and J by 10 bases; unmatched bases: 4. CDR3 length: 13 amino acids. Germline-derived CDR1 and CDR2 are DFQATT and SNEGSKA (reference sequence). In DNA form, the CDR3 reads TGCAGTGCTAGAGATTGGGGGACAGGGGAGCAGTTCTTC. Its protein product is CSARDWGTGEQFF.

Regarding this clonotype: At one boundary the junction diverges from the germline segment, which might be a read error. The CDR3 loop reads CASSQDRTSGLTDTQYF. The CDR3 bases are TGCGCCAGCAGCCAAGATCGGACTAGCGGCCTCACAGATACGCAGTATTTT. The chain carries TRBV7-6 and TRBJ2-3; the match to TRBD2 covers 10 bases. The CDR3 totals 17 residues. Germline lookup yields CDR1 SGHVS and CDR2 FNYEAQ.

Regarding this clonotype: A much larger clone is a single base away; this may be a read error. The chain links TRBV28 to TRBJ2-3; 12 positions agree with TRBD2. This CDR3 comprises 17 residues. Germline trimming cut 5 bases from V and 11 bases from J; bases unmatched to any gene: 17. Germline CDR1 MDHEN, CDR2 SYDVKM. CDR3 residues: CASSPRTSGVTTGMQYF. CDR3 DNA: TGTGCCAGCAGTCCCCGGACTAGCGGGGTTACCACGGGTATGCAGTATTTT.